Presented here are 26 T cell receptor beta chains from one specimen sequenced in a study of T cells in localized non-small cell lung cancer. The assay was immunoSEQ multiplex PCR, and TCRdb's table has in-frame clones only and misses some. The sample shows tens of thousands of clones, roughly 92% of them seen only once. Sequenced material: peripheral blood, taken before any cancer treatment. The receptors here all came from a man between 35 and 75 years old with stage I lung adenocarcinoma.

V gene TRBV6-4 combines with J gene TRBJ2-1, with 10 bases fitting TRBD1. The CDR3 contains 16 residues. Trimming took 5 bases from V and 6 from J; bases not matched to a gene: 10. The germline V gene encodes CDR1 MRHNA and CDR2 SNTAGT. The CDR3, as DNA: TGTGCCAGCAGTAAAACGGTGGGACAGGGGTCCAATGAGCAGTTCTTC. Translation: CASSKTVGQGSNEQFF.

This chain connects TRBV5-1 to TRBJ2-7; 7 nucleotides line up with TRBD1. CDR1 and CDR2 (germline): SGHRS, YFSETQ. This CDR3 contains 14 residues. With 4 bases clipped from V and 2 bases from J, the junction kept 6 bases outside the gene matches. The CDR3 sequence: CASSLTGTAYEQYF. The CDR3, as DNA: TGCGCCAGCAGCCTGACCGGGACAGCCTACGAGCAGTACTTC.

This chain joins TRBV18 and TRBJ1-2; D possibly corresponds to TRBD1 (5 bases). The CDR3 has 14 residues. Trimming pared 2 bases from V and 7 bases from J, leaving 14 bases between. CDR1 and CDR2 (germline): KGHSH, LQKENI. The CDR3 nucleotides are TGTGCCAGCTCACCATTTGAGGGACCCGGTGGCTACACCTTC. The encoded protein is CASSPFEGPGGYTF.

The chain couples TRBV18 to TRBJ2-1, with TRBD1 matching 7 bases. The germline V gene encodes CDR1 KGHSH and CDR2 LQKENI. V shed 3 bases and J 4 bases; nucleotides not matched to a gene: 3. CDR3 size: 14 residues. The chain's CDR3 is CASSPTGSYNEQFF. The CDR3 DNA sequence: TGTGCCAGCTCACCGACAGGGTCTTACAATGAGCAGTTCTTC.

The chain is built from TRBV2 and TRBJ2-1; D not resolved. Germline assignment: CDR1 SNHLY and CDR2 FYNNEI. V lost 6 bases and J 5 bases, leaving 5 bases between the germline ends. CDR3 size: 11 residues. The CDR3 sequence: CASSTHNEQFF. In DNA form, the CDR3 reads TGTGCCAGCAGCACCCACAATGAGCAGTTCTTC.

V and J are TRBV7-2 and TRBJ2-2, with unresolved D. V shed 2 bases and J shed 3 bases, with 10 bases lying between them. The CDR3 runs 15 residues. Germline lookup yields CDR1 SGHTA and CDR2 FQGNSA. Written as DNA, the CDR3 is TGTGCCAGCAGCTTACGGGCTGATTACACCGGGGAGCTGTTTTTT. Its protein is CASSLRADYTGELFF. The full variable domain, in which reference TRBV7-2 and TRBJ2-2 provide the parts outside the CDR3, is GAGVSQSPSNKVTEKGKDVELRCDPISGHTALYWYRQSLGQGLEFLIYFQGNSAPDKSGLPSDRFSAERTGGSVSTLTIQRTQQEDSAVYLCASSLRADYTGELFFGEGSRLTVL.

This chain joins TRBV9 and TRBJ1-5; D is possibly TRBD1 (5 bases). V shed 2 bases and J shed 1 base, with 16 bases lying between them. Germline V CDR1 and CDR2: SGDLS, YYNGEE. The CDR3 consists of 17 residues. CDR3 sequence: CASSVQQGYDSNQPQHF. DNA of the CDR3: TGTGCCAGCAGCGTTCAGCAGGGATATGACAGCAATCAGCCCCAGCATTTT.

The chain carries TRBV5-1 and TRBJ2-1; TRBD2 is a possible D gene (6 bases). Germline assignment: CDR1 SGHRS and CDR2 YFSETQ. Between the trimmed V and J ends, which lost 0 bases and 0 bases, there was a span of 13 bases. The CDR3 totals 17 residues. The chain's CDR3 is CASSLEGLSSSYNEQFF. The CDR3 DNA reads TGCGCCAGCAGCTTGGAAGGACTATCAAGCTCCTACAATGAGCAGTTCTTC.

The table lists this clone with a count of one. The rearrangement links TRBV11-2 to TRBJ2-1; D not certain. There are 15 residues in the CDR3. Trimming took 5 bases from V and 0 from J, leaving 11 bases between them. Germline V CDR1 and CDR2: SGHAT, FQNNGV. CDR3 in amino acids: CASSPSPSSYNEQFF. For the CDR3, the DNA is TGTGCCAGCAGCCCGAGCCCAAGCTCCTACAATGAGCAGTTCTTC.

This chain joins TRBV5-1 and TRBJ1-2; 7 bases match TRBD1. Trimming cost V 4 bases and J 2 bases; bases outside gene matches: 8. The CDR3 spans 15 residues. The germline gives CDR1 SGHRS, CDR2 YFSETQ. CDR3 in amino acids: CASSPQGGPNYGYTF. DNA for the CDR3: TGCGCCAGCAGCCCCCAGGGGGGACCCAACTATGGCTACACCTTC.

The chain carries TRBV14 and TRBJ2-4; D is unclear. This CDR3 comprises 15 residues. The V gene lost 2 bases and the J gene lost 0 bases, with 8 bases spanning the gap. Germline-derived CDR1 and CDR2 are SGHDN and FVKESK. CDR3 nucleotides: TGTGCCAGCAGCCAAATAGGGCTAGCCAAAAACATTCAGTACTTC. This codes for CASSQIGLAKNIQYF.

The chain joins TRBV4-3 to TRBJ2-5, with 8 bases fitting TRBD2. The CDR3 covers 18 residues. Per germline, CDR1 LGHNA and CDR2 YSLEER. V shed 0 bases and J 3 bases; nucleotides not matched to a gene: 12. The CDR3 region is CASSQDREGAGVEETQYF. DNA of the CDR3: TGCGCCAGCAGCCAAGATAGGGAGGGAGCGGGAGTGGAAGAGACCCAGTACTTC.

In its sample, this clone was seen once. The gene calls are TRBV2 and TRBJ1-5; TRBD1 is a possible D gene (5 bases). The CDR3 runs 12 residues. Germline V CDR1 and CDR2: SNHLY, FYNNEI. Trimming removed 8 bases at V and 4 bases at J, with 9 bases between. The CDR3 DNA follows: TGTGCCAGCGGGGCAGGGAATCAGCCCCAGCATTTT. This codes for CASGAGNQPQHF.

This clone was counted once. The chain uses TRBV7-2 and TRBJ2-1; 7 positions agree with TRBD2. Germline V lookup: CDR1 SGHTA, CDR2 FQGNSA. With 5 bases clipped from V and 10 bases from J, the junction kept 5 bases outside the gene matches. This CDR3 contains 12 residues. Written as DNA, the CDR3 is TGTGCCAGCAGCGGACTAGAGGACGAGCAGTTCTTC. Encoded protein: CASSGLEDEQFF.

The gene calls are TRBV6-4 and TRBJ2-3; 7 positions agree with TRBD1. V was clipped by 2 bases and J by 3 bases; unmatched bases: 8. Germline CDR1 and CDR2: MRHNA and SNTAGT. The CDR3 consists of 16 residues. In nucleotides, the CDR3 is TGTGCCAGCAGTGACGGCTACAGGGGAACGACAGATACGCAGTATTTT. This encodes CASSDGYRGTTDTQYF.

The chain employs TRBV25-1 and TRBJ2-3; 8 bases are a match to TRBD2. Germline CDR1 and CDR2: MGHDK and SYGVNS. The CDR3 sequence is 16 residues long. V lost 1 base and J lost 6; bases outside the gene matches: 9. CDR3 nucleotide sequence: TGTGCCAGCAGTGAATGGATAAGCGGGAGAGCGGATACGCAGTATTTT. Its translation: CASSEWISGRADTQYF. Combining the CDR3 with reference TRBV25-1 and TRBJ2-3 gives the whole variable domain EADIYQTPRYLVIGTGKKITLECSQTMGHDKMYWYQQDPGMELHLIHYSYGVNSTEKGDLSSESTVSRIRTEHFPLTLESARPSHTSQYLCASSEWISGRADTQYFGPGTRLTVL.

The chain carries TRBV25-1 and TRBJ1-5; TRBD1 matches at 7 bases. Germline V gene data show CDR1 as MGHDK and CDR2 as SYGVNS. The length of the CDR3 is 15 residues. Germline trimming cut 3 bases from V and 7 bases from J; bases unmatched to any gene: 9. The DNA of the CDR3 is TGTGCCAGCAGTGACCTTGACAGGGACGTGCAGCCCCAGCATTTT. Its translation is CASSDLDRDVQPQHF.

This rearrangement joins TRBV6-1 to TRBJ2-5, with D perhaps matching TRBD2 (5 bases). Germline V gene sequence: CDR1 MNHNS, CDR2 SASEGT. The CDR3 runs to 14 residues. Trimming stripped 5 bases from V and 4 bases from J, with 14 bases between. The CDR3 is CASSHLLATETQYF. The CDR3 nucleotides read TGTGCCAGCAGTCATCTATTAGCGACAGAGACCCAGTACTTC.

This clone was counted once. The CDR3 sequence: CASSWVAGGEGNEQFF. CDR3 in DNA: TGTGCCAGCAGCTGGGTAGCGGGAGGGGAAGGAAATGAGCAGTTCTTC. The rearrangement joins TRBV11-3 to TRBJ2-1; the match to TRBD2 covers 11 bases. Unmatched junction bases numbered 9, after V lost 4 bases and J lost 7 bases. This CDR3 comprises 16 residues. The germline V gene has CDR1 SGHNT and CDR2 YENEEA.

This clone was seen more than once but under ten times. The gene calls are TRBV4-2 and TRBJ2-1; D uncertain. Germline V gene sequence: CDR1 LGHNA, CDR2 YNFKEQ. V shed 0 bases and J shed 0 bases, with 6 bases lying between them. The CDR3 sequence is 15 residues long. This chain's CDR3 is CASSQEASSYNEQFF. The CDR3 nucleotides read TGTGCCAGCAGCCAAGAAGCGAGCTCCTACAATGAGCAGTTCTTC.

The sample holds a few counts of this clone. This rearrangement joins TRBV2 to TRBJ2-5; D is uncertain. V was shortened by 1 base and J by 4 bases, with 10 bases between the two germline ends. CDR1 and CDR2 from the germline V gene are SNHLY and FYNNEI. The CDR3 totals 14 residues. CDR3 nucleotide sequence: TGTGCCAGCAGTGAAGGGCGTTTCGCAGAGACCCAGTACTTC. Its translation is CASSEGRFAETQYF.

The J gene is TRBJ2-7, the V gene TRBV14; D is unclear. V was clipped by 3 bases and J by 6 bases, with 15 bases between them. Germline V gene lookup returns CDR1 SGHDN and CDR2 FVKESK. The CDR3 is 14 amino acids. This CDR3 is CASSHGGSSGEQYF. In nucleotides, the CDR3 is TGTGCCAGCAGCCACGGTGGCTCTTCGGGCGAGCAGTACTTC.

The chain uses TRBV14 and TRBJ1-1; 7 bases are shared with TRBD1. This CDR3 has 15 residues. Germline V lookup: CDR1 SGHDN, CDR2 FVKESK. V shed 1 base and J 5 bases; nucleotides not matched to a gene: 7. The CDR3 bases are TGTGCCAGCAGCCAAGCAGAGGGGGCGAGGACTGAAGCTTTCTTT. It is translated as CASSQAEGARTEAFF.

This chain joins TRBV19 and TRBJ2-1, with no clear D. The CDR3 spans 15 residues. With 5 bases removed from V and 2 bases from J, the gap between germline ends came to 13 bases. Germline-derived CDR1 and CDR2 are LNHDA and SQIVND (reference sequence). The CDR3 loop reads CASSQEATTYNEQFF. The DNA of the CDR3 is TGTGCCAGTAGTCAAGAAGCCACTACCTACAATGAGCAGTTCTTC.

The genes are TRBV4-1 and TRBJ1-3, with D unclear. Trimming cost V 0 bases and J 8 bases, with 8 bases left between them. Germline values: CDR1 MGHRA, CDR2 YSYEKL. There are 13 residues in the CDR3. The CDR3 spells CASSQEWEDTIYF. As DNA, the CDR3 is TGCGCCAGCAGCCAAGAGTGGGAGGACACCATATATTTT.

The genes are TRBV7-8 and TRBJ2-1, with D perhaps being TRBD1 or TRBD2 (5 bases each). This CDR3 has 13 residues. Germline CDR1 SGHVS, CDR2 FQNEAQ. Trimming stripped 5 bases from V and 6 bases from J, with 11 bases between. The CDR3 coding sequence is TGTGCCAGCAGCCCCGGGACGTTCAATGAGCAGTTCTTC. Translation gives CASSPGTFNEQFF.